What follows is one TCR beta chain and its context. The data were taken from a study of T cell changes during pregnancy in multiple sclerosis. Trimming shortened V by 6 bases and J by 3 bases, and 18 bases separated the two germline ends. This CDR3 contains 15 residues. The germline V gene encodes CDR1 SQVTM and CDR2 ANQGSEA. Sequencing used immunoSEQ multiplex PCR; TCRdb keeps in-frame clones, though not all of them. The sample lists 80,000 to 100,000 clones; around 94% were seen once. The origin of this receptor is a female donor with multiple sclerosis, enrolled in a pregnancy study. Sequencing was performed on peripheral blood, taken in the first trimester of pregnancy. This rearrangement joins TRBV29-1 to TRBJ2-1; TRBD2 is a possible D gene (5 bases). The CDR3 region is CSVDNRGDYYNEQFF. The CDR3 DNA follows: TGCAGCGTCGACAACCGCGGCGACTACTACAATGAGCAGTTCTTC.